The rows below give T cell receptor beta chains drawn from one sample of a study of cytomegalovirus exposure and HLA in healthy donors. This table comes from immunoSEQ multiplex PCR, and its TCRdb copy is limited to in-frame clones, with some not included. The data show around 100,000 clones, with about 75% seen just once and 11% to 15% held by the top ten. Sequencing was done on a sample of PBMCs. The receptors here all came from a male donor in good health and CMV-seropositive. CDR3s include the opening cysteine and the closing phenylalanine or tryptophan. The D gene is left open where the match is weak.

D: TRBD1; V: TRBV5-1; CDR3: CASTKDRATEAFF
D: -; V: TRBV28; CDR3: CASKRRGYTEAFF
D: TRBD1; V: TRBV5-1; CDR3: CASSISGGNAGNTIYF
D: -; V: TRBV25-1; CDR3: CASSDDTFYGYTF
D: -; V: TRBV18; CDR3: CASSTAEQETQYF
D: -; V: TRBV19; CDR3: CASSPVNSPLHF
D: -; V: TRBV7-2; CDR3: CASRQGATTGSGEQYF
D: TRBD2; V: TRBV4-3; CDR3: CASSQGKGGSNEQFF
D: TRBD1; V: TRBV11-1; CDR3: CASSLRGPGYEQYF
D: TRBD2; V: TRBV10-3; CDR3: CAIRTSGAYNEQFF
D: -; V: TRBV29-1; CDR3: CSVEGGQRFGGYTF
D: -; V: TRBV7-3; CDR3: CASSLDGGVDQPQHF
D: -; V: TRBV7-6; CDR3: CASSFSGGGNQPQHF
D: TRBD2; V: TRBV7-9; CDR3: CASSLGGASGGRQFF
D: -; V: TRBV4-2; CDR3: CASSQALTRYEQYF
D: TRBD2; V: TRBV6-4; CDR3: CASSADSGGANEQFF
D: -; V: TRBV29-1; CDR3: CSVSDQGNEKLFF
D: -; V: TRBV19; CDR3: CASSLLEDTQYF
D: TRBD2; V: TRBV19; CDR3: CASSIRSGGSYEQYF
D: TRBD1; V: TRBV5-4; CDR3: CASSGLWGQDNGNSPLHF
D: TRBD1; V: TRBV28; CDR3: CASSRGQGAQPQHF
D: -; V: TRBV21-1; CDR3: CASSIPTKRGGNNEQFF
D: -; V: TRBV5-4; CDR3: CASSRGGTTNEKLFF
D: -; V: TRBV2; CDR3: CASTDVTGEGTEAFF
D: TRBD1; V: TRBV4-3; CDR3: CASSQNGDRVGWETQYF
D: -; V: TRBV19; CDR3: CASSISAAGNGNTIYF
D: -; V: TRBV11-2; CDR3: CASSSHLLGRGGTEAFF
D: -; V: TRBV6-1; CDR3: CASSRPGLRSYGYTF
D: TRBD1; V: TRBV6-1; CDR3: CASSETGGWETQYF
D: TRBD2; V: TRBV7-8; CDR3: CASSAQVAGGTDTQYF
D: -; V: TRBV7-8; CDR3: CASSPGGQGMNTEAFF
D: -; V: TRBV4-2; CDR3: CASSQETDTSSSGNTIYF
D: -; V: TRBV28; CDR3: CASSSRPEDEQYF
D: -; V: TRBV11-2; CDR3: CASTRGSYNEQFF
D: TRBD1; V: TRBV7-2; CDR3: CASSLGQGFYEQYF
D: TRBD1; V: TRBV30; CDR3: CAWSVKMDRPKNIQYF